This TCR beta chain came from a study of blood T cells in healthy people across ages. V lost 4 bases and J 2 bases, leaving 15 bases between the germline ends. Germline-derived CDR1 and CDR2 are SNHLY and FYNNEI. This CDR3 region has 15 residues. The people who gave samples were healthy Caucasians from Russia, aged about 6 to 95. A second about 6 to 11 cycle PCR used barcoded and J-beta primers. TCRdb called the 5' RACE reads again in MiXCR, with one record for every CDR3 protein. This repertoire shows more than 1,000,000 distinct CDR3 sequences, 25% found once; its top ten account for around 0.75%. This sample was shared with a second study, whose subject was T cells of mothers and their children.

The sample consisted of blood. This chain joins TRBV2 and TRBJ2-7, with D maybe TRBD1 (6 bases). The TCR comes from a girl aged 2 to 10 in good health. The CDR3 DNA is TGTGCCAGCAGTGTAGCAGGGGCCCCAGCCTACGAGCAGTACTTC. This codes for CASSVAGAPAYEQYF.